Listed below are T cell receptor beta chains from one sample, sequenced in a study of vaccination and CD4 T cells after COVID-19. A single record per CDR3 protein comes from TCRdb applying MiXCR to the PCR reads. The repertoire holds fewer than 25,000 distinct CDR3 sequences, with roughly 50% as singletons. The antigens of these receptors remain unknown. Input material: CD4+ T cells from blood, cultured in vitro. The receptor set was obtained from a human donor who had recovered from COVID-19. Both conserved end residues are part of each CDR3. The D gene is left open where the match is weak. The size field is filled for only some rows; it gives once, few, many or a size class.

CDR3: CASSLTRDTEAFF
DNA: TGTGCCAGCAGCTTAACCAGAGACACTGAAGCTTTCTTT
D: -
J: TRBJ1-1
size: few
V: TRBV7-3

CDR3: CASSEQTGGYEQYF
DNA: TGTGCCAGCAGTGAACAGACAGGGGGCTACGAGCAGTACTTC
D: TRBD1
J: TRBJ2-7
size: few
V: TRBV6-1

CDR3: CASSLSGTETQYF
DNA: TGTGCCAGCAGCTTATCAGGGACAGAGACCCAGTACTTC
D: -
J: TRBJ2-5
size: -
V: TRBV5-4

CDR3: CASSDGLANYGYTF
DNA: TGTGCCAGCAGTGATGGCCTCGCTAACTATGGCTACACCTTC
D: -
J: TRBJ1-2
size: -
V: TRBV6-1

CDR3: CSASGQGETEAFF
DNA: TGCAGTGCTAGCGGGCAGGGGGAAACTGAAGCTTTCTTT
D: TRBD1
J: TRBJ1-1
size: -
V: TRBV20-1

CDR3: CASSAVLGNSPLHF
DNA: TGTGCCAGCAGTGCTGTATTGGGTAATTCACCCCTCCACTTT
D: -
J: TRBJ1-6
size: -
V: TRBV6-1

CDR3: CASSPDRGDGYTF
DNA: TGTGCCAGCAGCCCAGACAGGGGGGACGGCTACACCTTC
D: TRBD1
J: TRBJ1-2
size: -
V: TRBV7-6

CDR3: CASSQRADGGPGANVLTF
DNA: TGTGCCAGCAGCCAACGGGCCGACGGGGGCCCTGGGGCCAACGTCCTGACTTTC
D: -
J: TRBJ2-6
size: -
V: TRBV4-2

CDR3: CASSYSTQPAYEQYF
DNA: TGTGCCAGCAGTTACTCGACTCAACCCGCCTACGAGCAGTACTTC
D: -
J: TRBJ2-7
size: once
V: TRBV6-7

CDR3: CASSLATGDYNEQFF
DNA: TGTGCCAGCAGCTTAGCTACCGGGGACTACAATGAGCAGTTCTTC
D: -
J: TRBJ2-1
size: -
V: TRBV7-9

CDR3: CASSPLPGQGGYEQYF
DNA: TGTGCCAGCAGCCCCCTACCGGGACAGGGTGGTTACGAGCAGTACTTC
D: TRBD1
J: TRBJ2-7
size: -
V: TRBV12-3/TRBV12-4

CDR3: CATEGAGGYNEQFF
DNA: TGTGCCACCGAGGGGGCGGGAGGTTACAATGAGCAGTTCTTC
D: -
J: TRBJ2-1
size: -
V: TRBV7-2

CDR3: CASLRGSNSPLHF
DNA: TGTGCCAGCCTCAGGGGCTCTAATTCACCCCTCCACTTT
D: -
J: TRBJ1-6
size: few
V: TRBV6-2/TRBV6-3

CDR3: CASSRQGAHPLVHNEQFF
DNA: TGTGCCAGCAGTCGACAGGGGGCTCACCCCCTCGTCCACAATGAGCAGTTCTTC
D: TRBD1
J: TRBJ2-1
size: few
V: TRBV6-2/TRBV6-3

CDR3: CASKVGPGGYNEQFF
DNA: TGTGCCAGCAAGGTTGGACCAGGGGGCTACAATGAGCAGTTCTTC
D: TRBD1
J: TRBJ2-1
size: -
V: TRBV6-1

CDR3: CASLRHGENTEAFF
DNA: TGTGCCAGCTTACGCCACGGTGAGAACACTGAAGCTTTCTTT
D: -
J: TRBJ1-1
size: few
V: TRBV27

CDR3: CATSDSGTGGRNQPQHF
DNA: TGTGCCACCAGTGATTCTGGAACAGGGGGTCGTAATCAGCCCCAGCATTTT
D: TRBD1
J: TRBJ1-5
size: -
V: TRBV24-1

CDR3: CASSTSGGNPIYF
DNA: TGTGCCAGCAGCACCTCAGGGGGAAACCCCATATATTTT
D: TRBD1
J: TRBJ1-3
size: -
V: TRBV7-2

CDR3: CASSLGLVPYEQYF
DNA: TGTGCCAGCAGCTTAGGTTTAGTCCCATACGAGCAGTACTTC
D: -
J: TRBJ2-7
size: few
V: TRBV11-2

CDR3: CASSQRTFQRTEAFF
DNA: TGTGCCAGCAGCCAGAGGACATTCCAGAGGACTGAAGCTTTCTTT
D: -
J: TRBJ1-1
size: -
V: TRBV7-6

CDR3: CASSLGLYNSPLHF
DNA: TGTGCCAGCAGTTTAGGACTATATAATTCACCCCTCCACTTT
D: -
J: TRBJ1-6
size: -
V: TRBV12-3/TRBV12-4

CDR3: CSALGLAGIIQYF
DNA: TGCAGTGCTCTCGGACTAGCGGGGATCATTCAGTACTTC
D: TRBD2
J: TRBJ2-4
size: few
V: TRBV20-1

CDR3: CASSWPGGGTEAFF
DNA: TGTGCCAGTAGTTGGCCCGGGGGGGGCACTGAAGCTTTCTTT
D: -
J: TRBJ1-1
size: few
V: TRBV19

CDR3: CASSSGQGVYGYTF
DNA: TGTGCCAGCAGCTCGGGACAAGGAGTCTATGGCTACACCTTC
D: -
J: TRBJ1-2
size: few
V: TRBV7-3

CDR3: CASSLAGSNTEAFF
DNA: TGTGCCAGTAGCCTCGCGGGAAGCAACACTGAAGCTTTCTTT
D: -
J: TRBJ1-1
size: -
V: TRBV19

CDR3: CASSPGQGPYYGYTF
DNA: TGTGCCAGCAGCCCCGGACAGGGGCCTTACTATGGCTACACCTTC
D: TRBD1
J: TRBJ1-2
size: medium-sized
V: TRBV7-2

CDR3: CASSPGHSNQPQHF
DNA: TGTGCCAGCAGTCCAGGGCATAGCAATCAGCCCCAGCATTTT
D: -
J: TRBJ1-5
size: few
V: TRBV6-2/TRBV6-3

CDR3: CASSQVGVPETQYF
DNA: TGTGCCAGCAGCCAAGTAGGGGTTCCAGAGACCCAGTACTTC
D: -
J: TRBJ2-5
size: few
V: TRBV4-2

CDR3: CASKKGAETYEQYF
DNA: TGTGCCAGCAAGAAGGGGGCAGAGACCTACGAGCAGTACTTC
D: TRBD1
J: TRBJ2-7
size: -
V: TRBV7-2

CDR3: CASSPGPNYGYTF
DNA: TGTGCCAGCAGCCCCGGGCCGAACTATGGCTACACCTTC
D: -
J: TRBJ1-2
size: few
V: TRBV7-3

CDR3: CASSLRTWGSNTEAFF
DNA: TGTGCCAGCAGCCTCAGGACTTGGGGTTCGAACACTGAAGCTTTCTTT
D: -
J: TRBJ1-1
size: -
V: TRBV5-6

CDR3: CSAPRRGVDGYTF
DNA: TGCAGTGCGCCGAGGCGGGGGGTCGATGGCTACACCTTC
D: -
J: TRBJ1-2
size: few
V: TRBV20-1

CDR3: CASSQDLGTGSEAFF
DNA: TGCGCCAGCAGCCAAGATCTTGGGACAGGATCTGAAGCTTTCTTT
D: TRBD1
J: TRBJ1-1
size: -
V: TRBV7-2

CDR3: CSARVQGAGGYTF
DNA: TGCAGTGCTAGGGTCCAGGGGGCGGGAGGCTACACCTTC
D: TRBD1
J: TRBJ1-2
size: -
V: TRBV20-1

CDR3: CASSYVEEKLFF
DNA: TGTGCCAGCAGTTACGTCGAGGAAAAACTGTTTTTT
D: -
J: TRBJ1-4
size: few
V: TRBV6-5

CDR3: CASSERGERRAGYTF
DNA: TGTGCCAGCAGTGAAAGAGGGGAAAGAAGGGCTGGCTACACCTTC
D: -
J: TRBJ1-2
size: -
V: TRBV6-1

CDR3: CSAARGTNTEAFF
DNA: TGCAGTGCTGCCCGGGGGACTAACACTGAAGCTTTCTTT
D: -
J: TRBJ1-1
size: -
V: TRBV20-1

CDR3: CSLLAGGQETQYF
DNA: TGCAGCCTCTTAGCGGGGGGGCAAGAGACCCAGTACTTC
D: TRBD2
J: TRBJ2-5
size: -
V: TRBV20-1

CDR3: CASSLYVAANTEAFF
DNA: TGTGCCAGCAGCTTATATGTTGCGGCGAACACTGAAGCTTTCTTT
D: -
J: TRBJ1-1
size: few
V: TRBV7-2

CDR3: CASSQALAGPTDTQYF
DNA: TGTGCCAGCAGCCAAGCACTAGCGGGGCCTACAGATACGCAGTATTTT
D: TRBD2
J: TRBJ2-3
size: -
V: TRBV11-3

CDR3: CASSSSGSWADTQYF
DNA: TGTGCCAGCAGCTCTAGCGGGAGCTGGGCAGATACGCAGTATTTT
D: TRBD2
J: TRBJ2-3
size: -
V: TRBV7-2

CDR3: CASSLRHIAGMETQYF
DNA: TGTGCCAGCAGTTTACGCCATATAGCGGGGATGGAGACCCAGTACTTC
D: TRBD2
J: TRBJ2-5
size: few
V: TRBV27

CDR3: CASSQVRGTANTGELFF
DNA: TGCGCCAGCAGCCAGGTGAGAGGGACAGCGAACACCGGGGAGCTGTTTTTT
D: TRBD1
J: TRBJ2-2
size: once
V: TRBV4-3

CDR3: CASSARVGTDTQYF
DNA: TGTGCCAGCAGTGCAAGGGTTGGCACAGATACGCAGTATTTT
D: -
J: TRBJ2-3
size: -
V: TRBV2

CDR3: CSAGTYNERFF
DNA: TGCAGTGCTGGAACGTACAATGAGCGGTTCTTC
D: -
J: TRBJ2-1
size: -
V: TRBV20-1

CDR3: CATSVGQSSNQPQHF
DNA: TGTGCCACCAGCGTAGGACAGTCTAGCAATCAGCCCCAGCATTTT
D: -
J: TRBJ1-5
size: medium-sized
V: TRBV15

CDR3: CASSWTGEGGQPQHF
DNA: TGTGCCAGCAGCTGGACAGGGGAGGGAGGTCAGCCCCAGCATTTT
D: TRBD1
J: TRBJ1-5
size: few
V: TRBV7-2

CDR3: CASGVAGGLPTDTQYF
DNA: TGTGCCAGCGGGGTAGCGGGGGGACTACCTACAGATACGCAGTATTTT
D: TRBD2
J: TRBJ2-3
size: once
V: TRBV6-1

CDR3: CASSFTSGGSYEQYF
DNA: TGTGCCAGCAGTTTCACGAGCGGGGGAAGTTACGAGCAGTACTTC
D: TRBD2
J: TRBJ2-7
size: -
V: TRBV27

CDR3: CASSMQGERNTIYF
DNA: TGCGCCAGCAGCATGCAGGGGGAGAGAAACACCATATATTTT
D: TRBD1
J: TRBJ1-3
size: -
V: TRBV5-1

CDR3: CASGALAVGYEQYF
DNA: TGTGCCAGCGGAGCGCTAGCGGTGGGCTACGAGCAGTACTTC
D: TRBD2
J: TRBJ2-7
size: -
V: TRBV7-8

CDR3: CASSLGVNTGELFF
DNA: TGTGCCAGCAGCTTAGGCGTGAACACCGGGGAGCTGTTTTTT
D: -
J: TRBJ2-2
size: few
V: TRBV7-6

CDR3: CASSVALNEQFF
DNA: TGTGCCAGCAGCGTAGCCCTCAATGAGCAGTTCTTC
D: -
J: TRBJ2-1
size: once
V: TRBV7-3

CDR3: CASSFTLNRQYF
DNA: TGTGCCAGCAGTTTTACTCTCAACCGCCAGTACTTC
D: -
J: TRBJ2-5
size: -
V: TRBV7-2

CDR3: CASSSGLLQETQYF
DNA: TGTGCCAGCAGCTCGGGACTACTACAAGAGACCCAGTACTTC
D: TRBD2
J: TRBJ2-5
size: -
V: TRBV7-8

CDR3: CASGSRAGANVLTF
DNA: TGTGCCAGTGGAAGCAGGGCTGGGGCCAACGTCCTGACTTTC
D: -
J: TRBJ2-6
size: -
V: TRBV19

CDR3: CASSLGRGDEKLFF
DNA: TGTGCCAGCAGCTTAGGGCGGGGCGACGAAAAACTGTTTTTT
D: -
J: TRBJ1-4
size: -
V: TRBV7-9

CDR3: CASSLARFQGKKDTEAFF
DNA: TGTGCCAGCAGCTTAGCGCGCTTTCAGGGGAAGAAGGACACTGAAGCTTTCTTT
D: -
J: TRBJ1-1
size: -
V: TRBV7-2

CDR3: CSARKDGGSPLHF
DNA: TGCAGTGCTAGAAAGGATGGGGGTTCACCCCTCCACTTT
D: -
J: TRBJ1-6
size: -
V: TRBV20-1